The rows below give T cell receptor beta chains drawn from one sample of a study of beta chain features in type 1 diabetes. The table came from immunoSEQ multiplex PCR; TCRdb's copy has only in-frame clones and leaves some out. The sample includes hundreds of thousands of clones, 14% of them seen just once. The specimen was central memory CD4+ T cells from blood. All receptors come from a man aged 25 to 40 in good health. Both conserved end residues are part of each CDR3. A D gene is named only where the DNA matches it firmly. Clone size appears in some rows only: once, few, many, or a class for an expanded clone.

size: few; D: -; J: TRBJ1-1; V: TRBV6-1; DNA: TGTGCCAGCACCAAGACAGGGAACACTGAAGCTTTCTTT; CDR3: CASTKTGNTEAFF
size: few; D: -; J: TRBJ2-2; V: TRBV29-1; DNA: TGCAGCGTTGGCACGAGTTCCAGGGAGCTGTTTTTT; CDR3: CSVGTSSRELFF
size: -; D: TRBD2; J: TRBJ2-1; V: TRBV30; DNA: TGTGCCTCAAGGACTAGCGGAAACAATGAGCAGTTCTTC; CDR3: CASRTSGNNEQFF
size: -; D: TRBD2; J: TRBJ2-5; V: TRBV13; DNA: TGTGCCAGCAGCTTTAGCGGGAGTCGATTGGAGACCCAGTACTTC; CDR3: CASSFSGSRLETQYF
size: -; D: -; J: TRBJ1-4; V: TRBV27; DNA: TGTGCCAGCAAGGGCAGGGGACCCAATGAAAAACTGTTTTTT; CDR3: CASKGRGPNEKLFF
size: -; D: TRBD1; J: TRBJ2-2; V: TRBV25-1; DNA: TGTGCCAGCAGGGGACAGGGTATCGCCGGGGAGCTGTTTTTT; CDR3: CASRGQGIAGELFF
size: few; D: -; J: TRBJ2-5; V: TRBV20-1; DNA: TGCAGCGGGACGACCCAAGAGACCCAGTACTTC; CDR3: CSGTTQETQYF
size: -; D: TRBD2; J: TRBJ2-7; V: TRBV7-8; DNA: TGTGCCAGCAGCATTCCACTAGCGGGGAGCTCCTACGAGCAGTACTTC; CDR3: CASSIPLAGSSYEQYF
size: many; D: -; J: TRBJ1-1; V: TRBV4-3; DNA: TGCGCCAGCAGCCAAGTGGGAACAGTAGGAGCTTTCTTT; CDR3: CASSQVGTVGAFF
size: -; D: -; J: TRBJ2-7; V: TRBV6-1; DNA: TGTGCCAGCAGGACGACTATAGCCGGCGAGCAGTACTTC; CDR3: CASRTTIAGEQYF
size: few; D: -; J: TRBJ2-5; V: TRBV10-3; DNA: TGTGCCAGCAGTTACTCATCAGGGGAAGAGACCCAGTACTTC; CDR3: CASSYSSGEETQYF
size: -; D: -; J: TRBJ2-2; V: TRBV7-2; DNA: TGTGCCAGCAGCTTAGGTAGCCCCACCGGGGAGCTGTTTTTT; CDR3: CASSLGSPTGELFF
size: -; D: -; J: TRBJ2-5; V: TRBV5-1; DNA: TGCGCCAGCAACCGGGACCGGGAGACCCAGTACTTC; CDR3: CASNRDRETQYF
size: many; D: -; J: TRBJ1-3; V: TRBV23-1; DNA: TGCGCCAGCAGTCACGTCAGGGTGGGAAACACCATATATTTT; CDR3: CASSHVRVGNTIYF
size: few; D: -; J: TRBJ1-2; V: TRBV7-2; DNA: TGTGCCAGCAGCCCCGACTCCGGGATTTCAAATGGCTACACCTTC; CDR3: CASSPDSGISNGYTF
size: few; D: -; J: TRBJ1-2; V: TRBV7-2; DNA: TGTGCCAGCAGCTTCCCCAGACTGGAATACACCTTC; CDR3: CASSFPRLEYTF
size: -; D: -; J: TRBJ2-3; V: TRBV5-1; DNA: TGCGCCAGCAGCTTGGAGGGCCACGGAGCAGATACGCAGTATTTT; CDR3: CASSLEGHGADTQYF
size: few; D: -; J: TRBJ2-2; V: TRBV4-3; DNA: TGCGCCAGCAGCCAACTAAAAGGGGTATTGCTGTTTTTT; CDR3: CASSQLKGVLLFF
size: few; D: -; J: TRBJ1-1; V: TRBV11-2; DNA: TGTGCCAGCAGCTTAGACATACCGGGCGCCGGGAACACTGAAGCTTTCTTT; CDR3: CASSLDIPGAGNTEAFF
size: -; D: TRBD1; J: TRBJ1-5; V: TRBV19; DNA: TGTGCCAGTAGTATCGGGACAGGGTTTCAGCCCCAGCATTTT; CDR3: CASSIGTGFQPQHF
size: few; D: TRBD2; J: TRBJ2-4; V: TRBV5-1; DNA: TGCGCCAGCAGCCTGGGCCTCTTAGCGGGAGATCTAAACATTCAGTACTTC; CDR3: CASSLGLLAGDLNIQYF
size: few; D: TRBD2; J: TRBJ2-1; V: TRBV6-5; DNA: TGTGCCAGCAGTCAGGGACTAGACGGTGAGCAGTTCTTC; CDR3: CASSQGLDGEQFF
size: many; D: TRBD1; J: TRBJ2-1; V: TRBV7-9; DNA: TGTGCCAGCAGCCCGGGGATGAGAGGGACAGGTACTACAGGAGAGTTCTTC; CDR3: CASSPGMRGTGTTGEFF
size: -; D: TRBD2; J: TRBJ2-7; V: TRBV23-1; DNA: TGCGCCAGCAGTCATCCAGTAATAGCGGGGGGCACCTCCTTCTACGAGCAGTACTTC; CDR3: CASSHPVIAGGTSFYEQYF
size: -; D: TRBD2; J: TRBJ2-1; V: TRBV19; DNA: TGTGCCAGTAGTATAGGGGGGACTAGCAGAATCAATGAGCAGTTCTTC; CDR3: CASSIGGTSRINEQFF
size: few; D: TRBD1; J: TRBJ1-4; V: TRBV29-1; DNA: TGCAGCGTTGGTTTAGGTGGCGGGACAGGGGAACTGTTTTTT; CDR3: CSVGLGGGTGELFF
size: -; D: -; J: TRBJ1-1; V: TRBV30; DNA: TGTGCCTGGAGTGTACAGAAGGGGCTACGCTTT; CDR3: CAWSVQKGLRF
size: few; D: TRBD1; J: TRBJ1-1; V: TRBV10-3; DNA: TGTGCCACCGGACAGGGGGGTAACATGAACACTGAAGCTTTCTTT; CDR3: CATGQGGNMNTEAFF
size: few; D: -; J: TRBJ1-4; V: TRBV25-1; DNA: TGTGCCAGCAGTGAATCTGGGGGGCTCCCTTATGGACTGTTTTTT; CDR3: CASSESGGLPYGLFF
size: -; D: -; J: TRBJ1-4; V: TRBV27; DNA: TGTGCCAGCAGTCACCAGGGGACTAATGAAAAACTGTTTTTT; CDR3: CASSHQGTNEKLFF
size: -; D: -; J: TRBJ1-1; V: TRBV11-2; DNA: TGTGCCAGCAGCTTTCCGGGGCTGGGGGCTTTCTTT; CDR3: CASSFPGLGAFF
size: -; D: -; J: TRBJ1-5; V: TRBV11-3; DNA: TGTGCCAGCAGCTCTCAAGAGAATCAGCCCCAGCATTTT; CDR3: CASSSQENQPQHF
size: -; D: -; J: TRBJ1-1; V: TRBV10-2; DNA: TGCGCCAGCTGCGACCGAGTCTCTGAAGCTTTCTTT; CDR3: CASCDRVSEAFF
size: few; D: -; J: TRBJ2-5; V: TRBV7-2; DNA: TGTGCCAGCAGCTTAGTGGCGGATCAAGAGACCCAGTACTTC; CDR3: CASSLVADQETQYF
size: many; D: -; J: TRBJ1-2; V: TRBV7-9; DNA: TGTGCCAGCAGCCGTTGGAGAGGCAGGGCCAATTTCTCCGGCTACACCTTC; CDR3: CASSRWRGRANFSGYTF
size: -; D: -; J: TRBJ2-3; V: TRBV11-3; DNA: TGTGCCAGCAGATTCTACGCGACAGATACGCAGTATTTT; CDR3: CASRFYATDTQYF
size: few; D: -; J: TRBJ2-3; V: TRBV9; DNA: TGTGCCAGCAGCGTAGGTGGGGCTAGCGGCACAGATACGCAGTATTTT; CDR3: CASSVGGASGTDTQYF
size: few; D: -; J: TRBJ1-2; V: TRBV18; DNA: TGTGCCAGCTCACCATCCAGATCTAACTATGGCTACACCTTC; CDR3: CASSPSRSNYGYTF
size: -; D: -; J: TRBJ2-3; V: TRBV14; DNA: TGTGCCAGCAGCTCTTATAGACAGGCCAACACAGATACGCAGTATTTT; CDR3: CASSSYRQANTDTQYF
size: -; D: -; J: TRBJ1-2; V: TRBV7-2; DNA: TGTGCCAGCAGCTTAGACAGGGAGGGCTACACCTTC; CDR3: CASSLDREGYTF
size: few; D: TRBD1; J: TRBJ2-3; V: TRBV29-1; DNA: TGCAGCGTTGAGAGGCAGGGGGCGCCAGGTTTCGGGAAAGATACGCAGTATTTT; CDR3: CSVERQGAPGFGKDTQYF
size: -; D: -; J: TRBJ1-2; V: TRBV23-1; DNA: TGCGCCAGCAGTCGCCACAGCTATGGCTACACCTTC; CDR3: CASSRHSYGYTF
size: few; D: -; J: TRBJ2-1; V: TRBV5-4; DNA: TGTGCCAGCAGCCAACGAGTGGGGAATGAGCAGTTCTTC; CDR3: CASSQRVGNEQFF
size: few; D: -; J: TRBJ2-5; V: TRBV7-2; DNA: TGTGCCAGCAGCTTAGGCGAAAAAGAGACCCAGTACTTC; CDR3: CASSLGEKETQYF
size: -; D: -; J: TRBJ1-2; V: TRBV11-2; DNA: TGTGCCAGCAGCTTAGTGTCATCCAGACCTTATGGCTACACCTTC; CDR3: CASSLVSSRPYGYTF
size: -; D: TRBD1; J: TRBJ2-2; V: TRBV10-1; DNA: TGCGCCAGCTGTAGTGACAGGGGCGACGGGGAGCTGTTTTTT; CDR3: CASCSDRGDGELFF
size: few; D: TRBD2; J: TRBJ2-7; V: TRBV6-1; DNA: TGTGCCAGCAGGTCAGAGCGGGGGGCCTACGAGCAGTACTTC; CDR3: CASRSERGAYEQYF
size: -; D: -; J: TRBJ2-1; V: TRBV25-1; DNA: TGTGCCAGCAGTGAATCAGGTAAAAGGACTTATAGAAGAAATGAGCAGTTCTTC; CDR3: CASSESGKRTYRRNEQFF
size: many; D: -; J: TRBJ2-1; V: TRBV5-5; DNA: TGTGCCAGCAGCCCCAACAATCCGGGACAGCGGAGGGGCAATGAGCAGTTCTTC; CDR3: CASSPNNPGQRRGNEQFF
size: many; D: -; J: TRBJ1-2; V: TRBV5-6; DNA: TGTGCCAGCAGCTTGCCGACCATGGAGGGCTACACCTTC; CDR3: CASSLPTMEGYTF
size: many; D: TRBD1; J: TRBJ2-5; V: TRBV6-5; DNA: TGTGCCAGCAGTTCTAAGGACAGGGTAGGAGAGACCCAGTACTTC; CDR3: CASSSKDRVGETQYF
size: -; D: -; J: TRBJ2-3; V: TRBV7-9; DNA: TGTGCCAGCAGCGTAGGTCTCCGCTACGGGGATAACACAGATACGCAGTATTTT; CDR3: CASSVGLRYGDNTDTQYF
size: -; D: TRBD2; J: TRBJ2-7; V: TRBV11-2; DNA: TGTGCCAGCAGCTTATTCCCGGGGGGCTCCTACGAGCAGTACTTC; CDR3: CASSLFPGGSYEQYF
size: few; D: TRBD2; J: TRBJ2-1; V: TRBV6-1; DNA: TGTGCCAGCGCCCGTAGCGGGAGGGGGGTCAATGAGCAGTTCTTC; CDR3: CASARSGRGVNEQFF
size: few; D: -; J: TRBJ2-5; V: TRBV5-1; DNA: TGCGCCAGCAGCTTGGTCTTGGGGGAGACCCAGTACTTC; CDR3: CASSLVLGETQYF
size: -; D: TRBD1; J: TRBJ1-2; V: TRBV5-4; DNA: TGTGCCAGCAGCCCCCGGGACAGATCTAACTATGGCTACACCTTC; CDR3: CASSPRDRSNYGYTF
size: few; D: -; J: TRBJ2-5; V: TRBV5-6; DNA: TGTGCCAGCAGGTCGATTTCTAGCGCCCGGGAGACCCAGTACTTC; CDR3: CASRSISSARETQYF
size: -; D: -; J: TRBJ1-2; V: TRBV7-2; DNA: TGTGCCAGCAGCTCGCAGGGCGCCAACTATGGCTACACCTTC; CDR3: CASSSQGANYGYTF
size: few; D: -; J: TRBJ1-2; V: TRBV29-1; DNA: TGCAGCGTTGTACTACGGACTGAGAATGGCTACACCTTC; CDR3: CSVVLRTENGYTF
size: few; D: -; J: TRBJ1-1; V: TRBV19; DNA: TGTGCCAGTAGTATAGCAGGCCCGAAAAGAGGGGGTGCTTTCTTT; CDR3: CASSIAGPKRGGAFF